A selection of T cell receptor beta chains follows, all from one sample in a study of cytomegalovirus exposure and HLA in healthy donors. The data were produced by immunoSEQ multiplex PCR, yet TCRdb's version contains in-frame clones alone and is incomplete. The sample holds 130,000 to 150,000 clones, about 82% seen once. Sequenced material: PBMCs. The receptor set was obtained from a woman aged 40 to 50 in good health and CMV-seropositive. The CDR3 runs from the conserved cysteine through the conserved F or W. Fields, in order: V gene, J gene, CDR3 protein.

TRBV28	TRBJ2-7	CASSLVLSQGPSYEQYF
TRBV10-3	TRBJ1-6	CAITDQGMSNSPLHF
TRBV7-2	TRBJ2-7	CASSSAGTGSNEQYF
TRBV5-5	TRBJ2-7	CASSLVSGYEQYF
TRBV7-9	TRBJ1-1	CASSQDRDTEAFF
TRBV7-3	TRBJ2-7	CASGGASGEQYF
TRBV6-8	TRBJ2-7	CASSTPMDRGFYEQYF
TRBV28	TRBJ1-2	CASGSRRTGGYGYTF
TRBV30	TRBJ2-1	CAWSVPSGGAWEQFF
TRBV4-3	-	CASSQDVGGYYEQYF
TRBV2	TRBJ2-1	CASNKREIDEQFF
TRBV7-8	TRBJ1-5	CASSLTGWAKVGNQPQHF
TRBV27	TRBJ2-7	CASTWTGKNEQYF
TRBV7-2	TRBJ2-7	CASSLALRDRGKRVYEQYF
TRBV15	TRBJ2-7	CATSAEQLAGSYEQYF
TRBV5-1	TRBJ1-1	CASSLNLQGVGTEAFF
TRBV6-5	TRBJ2-2	CASSYAAGGSTGGLFF
TRBV6-4	TRBJ2-3	CASSDVGTGTQYF
TRBV4-2	TRBJ2-2	CASSLDRGVGELFF
TRBV6-1	TRBJ1-1	CASSEGQGGTEAFF
TRBV30	TRBJ1-1	CAWRWETGGGTEAFF
TRBV5-8	TRBJ1-2	CASSPWEQAYGYTF
TRBV19	TRBJ2-7	CASSIPGTGAYEQYF
TRBV5-5	TRBJ1-3	CASSLDLYSGNTIYF
TRBV4-3	TRBJ2-5	CASSQEAGIPFGQYF
TRBV7-9	TRBJ2-3	CASSLAASGSGDTQYF
TRBV11-1	TRBJ2-1	CASSLRADSSYNEQFF
TRBV6-6	TRBJ2-6	CASSQAGSANVLTF
TRBV5-1	TRBJ2-3	CASSLVGQQTQYF
TRBV19	TRBJ2-2	CAAGTGSFTGELFF
TRBV28	TRBJ2-7	CATARDRMESYEQYF
TRBV5-8	TRBJ1-2	CASSFKQGDGYTF
TRBV6-4	TRBJ1-1	CASSADRNTEAFF
TRBV30	TRBJ2-1	CAWSPFAGFGNEQFF
TRBV7-6	TRBJ2-7	CASSPTILASGEQYF
TRBV5-1	TRBJ2-2	CASTQPGLELTGELFF
TRBV10-2	TRBJ1-4	CASKRGTGDEKLFF
TRBV9	TRBJ1-4	CASARDRDEEKLFF
TRBV10-3	TRBJ1-5	CAISARESQPQHF
TRBV15	TRBJ1-1	CATSRDRLNTEAFF
TRBV14	TRBJ2-5	CASSPGEGETQYF
TRBV7-3	TRBJ2-1	CASSFGTGVGRAYNEQFF
TRBV18	TRBJ2-7	CASSPGTSANYEQYF
TRBV5-1	TRBJ2-3	CASSPLLAGAYHSARTDTQYF
TRBV28	TRBJ2-7	CASSDGTRGYEQYF
TRBV18	TRBJ2-4	CASSPLPGQGENIQYF
TRBV27	TRBJ2-3	CASSRWGRDTQYF
TRBV2	TRBJ2-6	CASSLDSGANVLTF
TRBV14	TRBJ1-6	CASSQVSGSPLHF
TRBV7-9	TRBJ1-1	CASSSQGLNTEAFF
TRBV29-1	TRBJ2-2	CSVEGQYTGELFF
TRBV28	TRBJ2-4	CASSPPGFHIQYF
TRBV28	TRBJ1-5	CASSQLLRQFQPQHF